A single sample is the source of the 15 T cell receptor beta chains below, sequenced in a study of T-cell reconstitution after alpha-beta-depleted transplantation in children. Unique molecular identifiers were used in preparing the TCRbeta library. TCRdb fed the PCR reads into MiXCR, producing one record per CDR3 protein. The sample lists nearly 250,000 distinct CDR3 sequences, roughly 8.2% seen once, with approximately 6% in the top ten. The sample consisted of PBMCs, mostly from graft donor cells, taken 180 days after TCRalphabeta/CD19-depleted stem cell transplant. The receptor set was obtained from a male patient aged 10-17 years who had a stem cell transplant for acute lymphoblastic leukemia, so the T cells may come from the graft donor.

This clonotype was observed many times. This chain uses TRBV13 with TRBJ2-7; 7 bases fit TRBD2. Germline V gene sequence: CDR1 PRHDT, CDR2 FYEKMQ (reference sequence). The V and J ends lost 3 bases and 5 bases, in that order; junction bases with no gene match: 7. CDR3 size: 14 residues. The CDR3 region has the DNA TGTGCCAGCAGCTTCACTAGCGCGCAGCACGAGCAGTACTTC. It translates to CASSFTSAQHEQYF.

This clonotype was recorded at least ten times. The gene calls are TRBV20-1 and TRBJ2-3, with TRBD2 identical over 10 bases. The CDR3 is made up of 14 amino acids. The V segment lost 5 bases and the J segment 2 bases; nucleotides outside the gene matches: 4. Germline V lookup: CDR1 DFQATT, CDR2 SNEGSKA (reference sequence). The CDR3 region has the DNA TGCAGTGCTGTACTAGCGGGGCACACAGATACGCAGTATTTT. Its protein is CSAVLAGHTDTQYF.

Concerning this clonotype: This may be a read error, as it is one base from a much larger clone. V and J are TRBV5-1 and TRBJ1-5, with D perhaps TRBD1 (5 bases). Trimming stripped 3 bases from V and 6 bases from J, with 16 bases between. The CDR3 extends over 15 amino acids. From germline, CDR1 is SGHRS and CDR2 YFSETQ. The CDR3 DNA is TGCGCCAGCAGCTGGGGATGGGGCGAAGGTCAGCCCCAGCATTTT. This gives the protein CASSWGWGEGQPQHF. Drawing the rest from reference TRBV5-1 and TRBJ1-5, the complete variable domain is KAGVTQTPRYLIKTRGQQVTLSCSPISGHRSVSWYQQTPGQGLQFLFEYFSETQRNKGNFPGRFSGRQFSNSRSEMNVSTLELGDSALYLCASSWGWGEGQPQHFGDGTRLSIL.

This clonotype was detected many times. The rearrangement joins TRBV27 to TRBJ1-5, with 8 bases aligning to TRBD1. This CDR3 is 17 amino acids long. Germline assignment: CDR1 MNHEY and CDR2 SMNVEV (reference sequence). Losses at the gene ends were 2 bases for V and 0 bases for J; bases not matched to a gene: 6. For the CDR3, the DNA is TGTGCCAGCAGTTTAACTCCAGGGGGCTATAGCAATCAGCCCCAGCATTTT. This codes for CASSLTPGGYSNQPQHF.

At least ten counts were recorded for this clonotype. The chain combines TRBV27 with TRBJ2-3, with D possibly TRBD1 on 6 matching bases. V was cut by 3 bases and J by 0 bases, with 19 bases left in between. CDR3 length equals 18 residues. Germline CDR1 reads MNHEY; CDR2 reads SMNVEV (reference sequence). The CDR3 sequence: CASSLSRGLPTSTDTQYF. The CDR3 DNA follows: TGTGCCAGCAGTTTGTCCAGGGGTCTACCCACTAGCACAGATACGCAGTATTTT.

The chain combines TRBV29-1 with TRBJ2-4; no clear D. V was clipped by 5 bases and J by 5 bases, with 7 bases between them. Germline V CDR1 and CDR2: SQVTM, ANQGSEA. The CDR3 contains 11 residues. This chain's CDR3 is CSVRLQNIQYF. DNA of the CDR3: TGCAGCGTTCGACTGCAAAACATTCAGTACTTC. The full variable domain, rest sourced from reference TRBV29-1 and TRBJ2-4, is SAVISQKPSRDICQRGTSLTIQCQVDSQVTMMFWYRQQPGQSLTLIATANQGSEATYESGFVIDKFPISRPNLTFSTLTVSNMSPEDSSIYLCSVRLQNIQYFGAGTRLSVL.

This clonotype was counted ten times or more. The V and J genes are TRBV7-7 and TRBJ2-6; 10 nucleotides agree with TRBD1. From germline, CDR1 is SSHAT and CDR2 FNYEAQ (reference sequence). V lost 5 bases to trimming and J lost 0 bases; unmatched junction nucleotides: 10. The CDR3 spans 19 residues. The CDR3 DNA follows: TGTGCCAGCAGCCCGCAACGGGACAGGGGACCCTCTGGGGCCAACGTCCTGACTTTC. Protein product: CASSPQRDRGPSGANVLTF.

The sample holds many counts of this clonotype. CDR3 in amino acids: CSARGQPYEQYF. The CDR3 nucleotides are TGCAGTGCTAGGGGACAGCCTTACGAGCAGTACTTC. This chain links TRBV20-1 with TRBJ2-7; 7 nucleotides line up with TRBD1. Germline assignment: CDR1 DFQATT and CDR2 SNEGSKA (reference sequence). J gave up 4 bases and V 3 bases, and 3 bases lay outside the gene matches. The CDR3 consists of 12 residues.

Only a few counts were recorded for this clonotype. Just one base apart from a much larger clone, this may be a read error. The J gene is TRBJ2-3, the V gene TRBV3-1, with 8 bases fitting TRBD2. The CDR3 has 19 amino acids. From germline, CDR1 is LGHDT and CDR2 YNNKEL (reference sequence). The CDR3, as DNA: TGTGCCATCAGCCCAAGAGGAGCGGGGGCCTCCATTAGCACAGATACGCAGTATTTT. Translated, it gives CAISPRGAGASISTDTQYF.

There are many counts of this clonotype. The chain recombines TRBV11-1 with TRBJ2-5, with 7 bases identical to TRBD1. V shed 3 bases and J 5 bases; nucleotides not matched to a gene: 9. The CDR3 consists of 15 residues. In germline, CDR1 is SGHAT, CDR2 FQDESV (reference sequence). CDR3 DNA: TGTGCCAGCAGCTTGTCCCTGACAGGGCGCGAGACCCAGTACTTC. It encodes CASSLSLTGRETQYF.

This clonotype appeared many times. The V call is TRBV7-9, the J call TRBJ2-1; D might be TRBD2 (6 bases). Looked up from germline, CDR1 is SEHNR and CDR2 is FQNEAQ (reference sequence). There are 14 residues in the CDR3. The V end lost 7 bases, the J end lost 10 bases, and 20 bases lay between the germline ends. The CDR3, as DNA: TGTGCCAGCACCCCCCGGCCTAGCGTTGGGGAGCAGTTCTTC. It specifies CASTPRPSVGEQFF.

This clonotype was detected ten times or more. J is TRBJ2-2 and V is TRBV11-1; D is perhaps TRBD2 (6 bases). Germline CDR1 is SGHAT and CDR2 is FQDESV (reference sequence). CDR3 length equals 15 residues. V was shortened by 5 bases and J by 4 bases, with 14 bases between the two germline ends. This chain's CDR3 is CASSALAVPTGELFF. CDR3 in DNA: TGTGCCAGCAGCGCCTTAGCGGTTCCCACCGGGGAGCTGTTTTTT.

Many counts were recorded for this clonotype. This chain uses TRBV2 with TRBJ2-2; the D gene is possibly TRBD2 (6 bases). CDR1 SNHLY and CDR2 FYNNEI come from the germline V gene. This CDR3 region has 17 residues. The V end was cut by 4 bases, the J end by 5 bases, with 20 bases between. The CDR3 DNA sequence: TGTGCCAGCAGTGGGCCGCCGGGGGTCGGTAGAACCGGGGAGCTGTTTTTT. Protein sequence: CASSGPPGVGRTGELFF.

This clonotype was recorded many times. This rearrangement joins TRBV7-9 to TRBJ1-4; D is uncertain. This CDR3 spans 13 amino acids. V was clipped by 2 bases and J by 5 bases, with 6 bases between them. Per germline, CDR1 SEHNR and CDR2 FQNEAQ (reference sequence). Here the CDR3 DNA reads TGTGCCAGCAGCTTATATGGAAATGAAAAACTGTTTTTT. Translating it yields CASSLYGNEKLFF.

This clonotype was seen repeatedly, ten times or more. The chain links TRBV4-1 to TRBJ2-6; either TRBD1 or TRBD2 may fit D (5 bases each). V lost 0 bases and J lost 2, with 14 bases in between. The CDR3 has 18 amino acids. From germline, CDR1 is MGHRA and CDR2 YSYEKL. CDR3 nucleotides: TGCGCCAGCAGCCAAGATTGGGGGAAGGTAGCTGGGGCCAACGTCCTGACTTTC. This sequence encodes CASSQDWGKVAGANVLTF.